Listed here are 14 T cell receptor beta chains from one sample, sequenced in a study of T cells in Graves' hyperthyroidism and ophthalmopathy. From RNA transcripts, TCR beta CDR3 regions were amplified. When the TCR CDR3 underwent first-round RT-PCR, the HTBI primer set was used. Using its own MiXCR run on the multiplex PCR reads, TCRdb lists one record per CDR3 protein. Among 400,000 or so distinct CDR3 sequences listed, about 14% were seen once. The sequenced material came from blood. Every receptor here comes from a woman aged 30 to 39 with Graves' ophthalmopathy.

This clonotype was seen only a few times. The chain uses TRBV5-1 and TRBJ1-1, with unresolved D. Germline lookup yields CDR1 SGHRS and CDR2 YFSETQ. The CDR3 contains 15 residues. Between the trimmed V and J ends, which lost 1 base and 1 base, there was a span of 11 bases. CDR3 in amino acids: CASSLPSLPNTEAFF. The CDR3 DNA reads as TGCGCCAGCAGCTTGCCATCACTACCGAACACTGAAGCTTTCTTT.

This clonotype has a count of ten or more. The CDR3 loop is CASSREYLQETQYF. The DNA of the CDR3 is TGTGCCAGCAGCCGGGAGTACCTCCAAGAGACCCAGTACTTC. The chain uses TRBV4-2 and TRBJ2-5; D possibly corresponds to TRBD2 (5 bases). The germline gives CDR1 LGHNA, CDR2 YNFKEQ. This CDR3 contains 14 residues. V was cut by 4 bases and J by 1 base, with 10 bases left in between.

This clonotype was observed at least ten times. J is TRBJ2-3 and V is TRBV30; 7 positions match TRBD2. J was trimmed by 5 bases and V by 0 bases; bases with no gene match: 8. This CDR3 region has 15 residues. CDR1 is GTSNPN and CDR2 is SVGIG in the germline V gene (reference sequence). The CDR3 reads CAWSVLAGDQDTQYF. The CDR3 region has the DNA TGTGCCTGGAGTGTACTCGCGGGGGACCAAGATACGCAGTATTTT.

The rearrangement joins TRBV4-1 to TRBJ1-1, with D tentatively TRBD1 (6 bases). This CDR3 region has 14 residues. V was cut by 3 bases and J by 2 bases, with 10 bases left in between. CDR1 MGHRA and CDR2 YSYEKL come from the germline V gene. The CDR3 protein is CASSHRQVNTEAFF. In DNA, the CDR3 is TGCGCCAGCAGCCATCGACAGGTCAACACTGAAGCTTTCTTT.

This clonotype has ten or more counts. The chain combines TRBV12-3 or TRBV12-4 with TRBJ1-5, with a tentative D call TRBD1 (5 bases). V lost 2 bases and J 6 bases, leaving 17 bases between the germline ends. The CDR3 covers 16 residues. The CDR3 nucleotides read TGTGCCAGCAGTTTAAGATTTCGGGGGGATCGTCAGCCCCAGCATTTT. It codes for CASSLRFRGDRQPQHF.

CDR3 sequence (DNA): TGCAGCGTGCTACAGGGCTCTGGGGCCAACGTCCTGACTTTC. It specifies CSVLQGSGANVLTF. The chain links TRBV29-1 to TRBJ2-6; D possibly corresponds to TRBD1 (6 bases). In germline, CDR1 is SQVTM, CDR2 ANQGSEA. This CDR3 is 14 amino acids long. V was shortened by 6 bases and J by 0 bases, with 9 bases between the two germline ends.

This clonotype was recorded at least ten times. The CDR3 DNA reads as TGTGCCAGCGAAGCGGGACAGGGGATTGAAAAACTGTTTTTT. Amino acid sequence: CASEAGQGIEKLFF. The chain joins TRBV2 to TRBJ1-4; 10 positions agree with TRBD1. V was clipped by 8 bases and J by 7 bases; unmatched bases: 7. This CDR3 region has 14 residues. CDR1 SNHLY and CDR2 FYNNEI come from the germline V gene. The complete variable domain, with remaining parts taken from reference TRBV2 and TRBJ1-4, reads EPEVTQTPSHQVTQMGQEVILRCVPISNHLYFYWYRQILGQKVEFLVSFYNNEISEKSEIFDDQFSVERPDGSNFTLKIRSTKLEDSAMYFCASEAGQGIEKLFFGSGTQLSVL.

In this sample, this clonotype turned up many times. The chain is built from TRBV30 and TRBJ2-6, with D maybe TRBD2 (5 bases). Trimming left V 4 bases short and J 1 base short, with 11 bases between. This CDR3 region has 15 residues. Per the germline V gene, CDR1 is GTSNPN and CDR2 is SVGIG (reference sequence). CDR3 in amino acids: CAWMSGISGANVLTF. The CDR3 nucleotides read TGTGCCTGGATGTCGGGGATTTCTGGGGCCAACGTCCTGACTTTC.

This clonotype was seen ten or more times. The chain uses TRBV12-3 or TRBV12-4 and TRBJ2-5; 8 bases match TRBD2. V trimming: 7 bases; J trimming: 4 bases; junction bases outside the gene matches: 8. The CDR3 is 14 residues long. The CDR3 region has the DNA TGTGCCAGCAACCCGGGACTAGTCCCAGAGACCCAGTACTTC. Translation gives CASNPGLVPETQYF.

The CDR3 here is CASSVQPVNTEAFF. DNA for the CDR3: TGTGCCAGCAGCGTACAGCCCGTGAACACTGAAGCTTTCTTT. The rearrangement joins TRBV9 to TRBJ1-1; D is undetermined. Trimming stripped 1 base from V and 0 bases from J, with 7 bases between. CDR3 size: 14 residues. Germline CDR1 SGDLS, CDR2 YYNGEE.

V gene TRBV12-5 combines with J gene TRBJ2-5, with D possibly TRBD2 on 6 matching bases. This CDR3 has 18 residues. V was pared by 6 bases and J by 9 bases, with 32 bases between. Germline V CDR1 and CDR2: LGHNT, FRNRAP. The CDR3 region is CASGTALPRSGPPGAQYF. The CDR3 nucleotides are TGTGCTAGTGGCACCGCCCTGCCCCGCTCCGGCCCCCCGGGGGCCCAGTACTTC. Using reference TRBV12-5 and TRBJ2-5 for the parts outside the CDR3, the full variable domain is DARVTQTPRHKVTEMGQEVTMRCQPILGHNTVFWYRQTMMQGLELLAYFRNRAPLDDSGMPKDRFSAEMPDATLATLKIQPSEPRDSAVYFCASGTALPRSGPPGAQYFGPGTRLLVL.

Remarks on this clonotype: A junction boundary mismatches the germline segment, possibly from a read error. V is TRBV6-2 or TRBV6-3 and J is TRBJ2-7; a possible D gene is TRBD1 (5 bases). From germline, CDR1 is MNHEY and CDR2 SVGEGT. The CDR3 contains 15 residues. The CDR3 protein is CASSASDTSFYEQCF. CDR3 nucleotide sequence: TGTGCCAGCAGTGCCTCGGACACCTCTTTCTACGAGCAGTGCTTC.

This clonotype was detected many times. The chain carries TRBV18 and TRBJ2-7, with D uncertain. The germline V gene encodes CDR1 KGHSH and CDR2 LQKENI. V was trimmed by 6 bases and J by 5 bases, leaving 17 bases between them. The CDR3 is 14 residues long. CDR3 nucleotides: TGTGCCAGCTCCCCAAAATTTGGTCTAGACGAGCAGTACTTC. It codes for CASSPKFGLDEQYF. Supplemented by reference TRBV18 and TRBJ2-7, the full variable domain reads NAGVMQNPRHLVRRRGQEARLRCSPMKGHSHVYWYRQLPEEGLKFMVYLQKENIIDESGMPKERFSAEFPKEGPSILRIQQVVRGDSAAYFCASSPKFGLDEQYFGPGTRLTVT.

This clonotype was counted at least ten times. CDR3 in DNA: TGTGCCAGCAGTTTCGCCGGGGGGGGATTGAACACTGAAGCTTTCTTT. Translated: CASSFAGGGLNTEAFF. The chain uses TRBV6-1 and TRBJ1-1, with D tentatively TRBD1 (5 bases). The CDR3 has 16 amino acids. The V and J ends lost 5 bases and 0 bases respectively, with 16 bases between them. From germline, CDR1 is MNHNS and CDR2 SASEGT.